A single sample gave rise to the 28 T cell receptor beta chains below, sequenced in a study of OX40 agonist ivuxolimab in advanced cancers. The assay was immunoSEQ multiplex PCR, and TCRdb's table has in-frame clones only and misses some. The profile covers roughly 6,700 clones, with roughly 63% appearing a single time and roughly 18% taken by the ten largest. The sequencing here drew on CD4+ or CD8+ T cells sorted from blood, taken in a trial of the OX40 agonist ivuxolimab. The origin of the receptors is an adult with an advanced solid tumor such as melanoma, head and neck, liver or kidney cancer.

The V and J genes are TRBV27 and TRBJ1-1, with D hard to call. V was cut by 0 bases and J by 0 bases, with 2 bases left in between. This CDR3 comprises 13 residues. Germline CDR1 and CDR2: MNHEY and SMNVEV (reference sequence). Written as DNA, the CDR3 is TGTGCCAGCAGTTTATCGCTGAACACTGAAGCTTTCTTT. Residues: CASSLSLNTEAFF.

V gene TRBV27 combines with J gene TRBJ2-7; a possible D gene is TRBD2 (5 bases). V was cut by 3 bases and J by 3 bases, with 15 bases left in between. Germline V gives CDR1 MNHEY, CDR2 SMNVEV (reference sequence). The CDR3 covers 15 residues. CDR3 in amino acids: CASSFSAGRGYEQYF. The CDR3 DNA sequence: TGTGCCAGCAGTTTCTCCGCGGGTCGGGGCTACGAGCAGTACTTC.

The V and J genes are TRBV4-2 and TRBJ2-1, with TRBD2 as a possible D gene (6 bases). CDR1 is LGHNA and CDR2 is YNFKEQ in the germline V gene. Trimming shortened V by 2 bases and J by 3 bases, and 14 bases separated the two germline ends. The CDR3 loop spans 16 amino acids. CDR3: CASSQNTGGIYNEQFF. CDR3 coding DNA: TGTGCCAGCAGCCAAAACACCGGGGGTATCTACAATGAGCAGTTCTTC.

J is TRBJ2-1 and V is TRBV6-6; 11 positions agree with TRBD2. Germline assignment: CDR1 MNHNY and CDR2 SVGAGI (reference sequence). V shed 4 bases and J 6 bases; nucleotides not matched to a gene: 5. CDR3 length equals 15 residues. In nucleotides, the CDR3 is TGTGCCAGCAGTTCTACTAGCGGGGGTTTCAATGAGCAGTTCTTC. It encodes CASSSTSGGFNEQFF.

The chain employs TRBV30 and TRBJ2-3, with 10 bases lining up with TRBD2. V was clipped by 1 base and J by 3 bases; unmatched bases: 13. The CDR3 is 18 residues long. Germline CDR1 reads GTSNPN; CDR2 reads SVGIG (reference sequence). This chain's CDR3 is CAWSGASGSVVATDTQYF. Here the CDR3 DNA reads TGTGCCTGGAGTGGGGCTAGCGGGAGTGTCGTCGCGACAGATACGCAGTATTTT. Together with reference TRBV30 and TRBJ2-3, the CDR3 gives the full variable domain: SQTIHQWPATLVQPVGSPLSLECTVEGTSNPNLYWYRQAAGRGLQLLFYSVGIGQISSEVPQNLSASRPQDRQFILSSKKLLLSDSGFYLCAWSGASGSVVATDTQYFGPGTRLTVL.

This clone was seen a single time. The chain couples TRBV27 to TRBJ1-1; D is undetermined. CDR3 length equals 14 residues. The V gene lost 5 bases and the J gene lost 6 bases, with 16 bases spanning the gap. Germline CDR1 reads MNHEY; CDR2 reads SMNVEV (reference sequence). CDR3 in DNA: TGTGCCAGCAGTCTTGCTAGTAGCCTCGCTGAAGCTTTCTTT. This translates into CASSLASSLAEAFF.

Only a few counts were recorded for this clone. The chain combines TRBV4-2 with TRBJ1-6; no clear D. Germline V CDR1 and CDR2: LGHNA, YNFKEQ. V was shortened by 1 base and J by 8 bases, with 3 bases between the two germline ends. The CDR3 runs 12 residues. The chain's CDR3 is CASSQVYSPLHF. The CDR3 coding sequence is TGTGCCAGCAGCCAAGTCTATTCACCCCTCCACTTT.

The rearrangement joins TRBV29-1 to TRBJ2-7; D is unresolved. Germline CDR1 SQVTM, CDR2 ANQGSEA. The V gene lost 2 bases and the J gene lost 7 bases, with 6 bases spanning the gap. This CDR3 spans 10 amino acids. CDR3 region: CSVELGEQYF. Here the CDR3 DNA reads TGCAGCGTTGAATTGGGGGAGCAGTACTTC.

With regard to this clone: Sequence at one end of the junction differs from germline and may be a read error. The chain combines TRBV5-3 with TRBJ2-7, with 7 bases that match TRBD1. TRBV5-3 qualifies as an ORF whose function is uncertain. The CDR3 spans 13 residues. The DNA of the CDR3 is TGTGCCAGCAGCTTGGGACAGTCGAAAGAGCAGTACTTC. This sequence encodes CASSLGQSKEQYF.

J is TRBJ2-7 and V is TRBV6-5; 8 bases are a match to TRBD1. Per germline, CDR1 MNHEY and CDR2 SVGAGI. This CDR3 is built from 13 residues. The V segment lost 5 bases and the J segment 4 bases; nucleotides outside the gene matches: 4. The CDR3 coding sequence is TGTGCCAGCAGTGGACAGGGTCAATACGAGCAGTACTTC. Its translation: CASSGQGQYEQYF.

The chain combines TRBV27 with TRBJ2-7; D call uncertain. The CDR3 spans 12 residues. With 5 bases removed from V and 13 bases from J, the gap between germline ends came to 18 bases. Germline loops: CDR1 MNHEY, CDR2 SMNVEV (reference sequence). The CDR3 DNA is TGTGCCAGCAGTCCCCTAGTTCCTTCTTTATACTTC. Its translation is CASSPLVPSLYF.

The rearrangement links TRBV23-1 to TRBJ1-5, with D possibly matching TRBD1 (5 bases). TRBV23-1 counts as an open reading frame of uncertain function. V lost 8 bases to trimming and J lost 1 base, with 15 bases between them. The CDR3 covers 15 residues. CDR3 nucleotides: TGCGCCAGCCTCCCCCAGGGTGGAAGCAATCAGCCCCAGCATTTT. This encodes CASLPQGGSNQPQHF.

J is TRBJ2-3 and V is TRBV4-1; 8 nucleotides match TRBD2. This CDR3 spans 16 amino acids. After removal of 1 base from V and 2 bases from J, the junction contained 5 bases not matched to a gene. Germline loops: CDR1 MGHRA, CDR2 YSYEKL. CDR3 sequence: CASSQGPGGLTDTQYF. CDR3 in DNA: TGCGCCAGCAGCCAAGGGCCGGGGGGGCTCACAGATACGCAGTATTTT.

The chain recombines TRBV4-1 with TRBJ2-5; D is possibly TRBD1 or TRBD2 (5 bases each). The CDR3 totals 13 residues. Trimming removed 0 bases from V and 11 bases from J, with 13 bases in between. Germline V gene data show CDR1 as MGHRA and CDR2 as YSYEKL. The CDR3 nucleotides read TGCGCCAGCAGCCAAGATCCCGGGACCCATCAGTACTTC. Translation gives CASSQDPGTHQYF.

The J gene is TRBJ1-1, the V gene TRBV6-5; D is unresolved. Trimming took 4 bases from V and 3 from J, leaving 6 bases between them. CDR1 is MNHEY and CDR2 is SVGAGI in the germline V gene. This CDR3 is 12 amino acids long. The CDR3, as DNA: TGTGCCAGCAGTTTCGGGGACACTGAAGCTTTCTTT. Protein: CASSFGDTEAFF.

For this clone: The sample contains more than one DNA sequence encoding this CDR3. This sequence joins TRBV9 and TRBJ2-7; 8 bases line up with TRBD1. V gave up 0 bases and J gave up 7 bases; unmatched junction bases: 9. Germline V gene sequence: CDR1 SGDLS, CDR2 YYNGEE. This CDR3 region has 15 residues. CDR3 nucleotide sequence: TGTGCCAGCAGCGTAGGAGGTCAGGGGGCGGGGGAGCAGTACTTC. This translates into CASSVGGQGAGEQYF.

A few counts support this clone. The chain joins TRBV9 to TRBJ1-1; tentatively, D is TRBD1 (6 bases). Per germline, CDR1 SGDLS and CDR2 YYNGEE. This CDR3 is built from 12 residues. With 0 bases removed from V and 10 bases from J, the gap between germline ends came to 10 bases. The CDR3 DNA reads as TGTGCCAGCAGCGTAGGACAGGATGGAGCTTTCTTT. Translating it yields CASSVGQDGAFF.

This chain connects TRBV19 to TRBJ2-2, with 8 bases fitting TRBD2. In germline, CDR1 is LNHDA, CDR2 SQIVND (reference sequence). The CDR3 is made up of 16 amino acids. V lost 5 bases, J lost 3 bases, and 8 bases stayed unmatched. CDR3 coding DNA: TGTGCCAGTAGTCTCGTGGCGGGGGGATACACCGGGGAGCTGTTTTTT. It specifies CASSLVAGGYTGELFF. Based on the CDR3 plus reference TRBV19 and TRBJ2-2, the full variable domain is DGGITQSPKYLFRKEGQNVTLSCEQNLNHDAMYWYRQDPGQGLRLIYYSQIVNDFQKGDIAEGYSVSREKKESFPLTVTSAQKNPTAFYLCASSLVAGGYTGELFFGEGSRLTVL.

This chain joins TRBV29-1 and TRBJ1-2, with TRBD1 matching over 10 bases. Germline loops: CDR1 SQVTM, CDR2 ANQGSEA. J gave up 8 bases and V 5 bases, and 8 bases lay outside the gene matches. This CDR3 is built from 13 residues. In nucleotides, the CDR3 is TGCAGCGTTACCGGGACAGGGGATGGCGGCTACACCTTC. Translation: CSVTGTGDGGYTF. Variable domain in full (rest from reference TRBV29-1 and TRBJ1-2): SAVISQKPSRDICQRGTSLTIQCQVDSQVTMMFWYRQQPGQSLTLIATANQGSEATYESGFVIDKFPISRPNLTFSTLTVSNMSPEDSSIYLCSVTGTGDGGYTFGSGTRLTVV.

The CDR3 DNA follows: TGTGCCAGCAGTTACTCGTCACAGGGCTCCTACAATGAGCAGTTCTTC. It is translated as CASSYSSQGSYNEQFF. This chain uses TRBV6-5 with TRBJ2-1; D might be TRBD1 (6 bases). V lost 0 bases and J 0 bases, leaving 9 bases between the germline ends. This CDR3 contains 16 residues. Germline V gene lookup returns CDR1 MNHEY and CDR2 SVGAGI.

V usage is TRBV28 and J usage is TRBJ2-7, with a tentative D call TRBD1 (6 bases). V lost 10 bases and J lost 3, with 10 bases in between. Germline CDR1 reads MDHEN; CDR2 reads SYDVKM. CDR3 length: 11 residues. The CDR3 DNA reads TGTGCCACGGACAGTGGCTACGAGCAGTACTTC. Translating it yields CATDSGYEQYF.

The table lists this clone with a few counts. V gene TRBV6-6 combines with J gene TRBJ2-2; unclear D gene. The CDR3 extends over 15 amino acids. Germline CDR1 is MNHNY and CDR2 is SVGAGI (reference sequence). Between the trimmed V and J ends, which lost 3 bases and 3 bases, there was a span of 11 bases. DNA for the CDR3: TGTGCCAGCAGTTATTCCGGATCCGACACCGGGGAGCTGTTTTTT. The encoded protein is CASSYSGSDTGELFF.

V is TRBV6-1 and J is TRBJ2-1, with D tentatively TRBD1 or TRBD2 (6 bases each). Trimming removed 6 bases from V and 7 bases from J, with 16 bases in between. This CDR3 comprises 14 residues. Germline V gene sequence: CDR1 MNHNS, CDR2 SASEGT. The CDR3 spells CASRRGAERNEQFF. The DNA of the CDR3 is TGTGCCAGCAGGAGGGGGGCGGAGAGAAATGAGCAGTTCTTC.

This clone rates as medium-sized. J is TRBJ2-7 and V is TRBV4-2; 8 nucleotides agree with TRBD2. CDR3 length: 15 residues. The V gene's germline CDR1 is LGHNA and CDR2 YNFKEQ. Unmatched junction bases numbered 1, after V lost 0 bases and J lost 0 bases. The CDR3 DNA reads TGTGCCAGCAGCCAAGAGAGCGGGAGCTCCTACGAGCAGTACTTC. Amino acid sequence: CASSQESGSSYEQYF.

A few counts support this clone. This chain joins TRBV7-9 and TRBJ1-6; 9 positions agree with TRBD1. Unmatched junction bases numbered 9, after V lost 6 bases and J lost 9 bases. Per the germline V gene, CDR1 is SEHNR and CDR2 is FQNEAQ (reference sequence). The CDR3 consists of 15 residues. Written as DNA, the CDR3 is TGTGCCAGCAGTCACCCGGGACAGGGAGGTTCACCCCTCCACTTT. Translated, it gives CASSHPGQGGSPLHF.

V is TRBV6-4 and J is TRBJ1-2, with D maybe TRBD1 (5 bases). With 6 bases removed from V and 5 bases from J, the gap between germline ends came to 19 bases. Per germline, CDR1 MRHNA and CDR2 SNTAGT. CDR3 length: 15 residues. CDR3: CASSPGAGKPYGYTF. CDR3 bases: TGTGCCAGCAGCCCCGGGGCGGGAAAGCCATATGGCTACACCTTC.

CDR3 region: CASSYSMGDSYEQYF. The DNA for the CDR3 is TGTGCCAGCAGTTACTCGATGGGCGACTCCTACGAGCAGTACTTC. The V call is TRBV6-6, the J call TRBJ2-7; D not certain. The CDR3 spans 15 residues. V was cut by 0 bases and J by 0 bases, with 9 bases left in between. The germline V gene encodes CDR1 MNHNY and CDR2 SVGAGI (reference sequence).

The chain links TRBV6-6 to TRBJ1-2; D is unclear. This CDR3 is built from 14 residues. Trimming left V 7 bases short and J 2 bases short, with 14 bases between. Per germline, CDR1 MNHNY and CDR2 SVGAGI (reference sequence). Written as DNA, the CDR3 is TGTGCCAGCACCCCTCTAGGAGGGAACTATGGCTACACCTTC. Protein: CASTPLGGNYGYTF.